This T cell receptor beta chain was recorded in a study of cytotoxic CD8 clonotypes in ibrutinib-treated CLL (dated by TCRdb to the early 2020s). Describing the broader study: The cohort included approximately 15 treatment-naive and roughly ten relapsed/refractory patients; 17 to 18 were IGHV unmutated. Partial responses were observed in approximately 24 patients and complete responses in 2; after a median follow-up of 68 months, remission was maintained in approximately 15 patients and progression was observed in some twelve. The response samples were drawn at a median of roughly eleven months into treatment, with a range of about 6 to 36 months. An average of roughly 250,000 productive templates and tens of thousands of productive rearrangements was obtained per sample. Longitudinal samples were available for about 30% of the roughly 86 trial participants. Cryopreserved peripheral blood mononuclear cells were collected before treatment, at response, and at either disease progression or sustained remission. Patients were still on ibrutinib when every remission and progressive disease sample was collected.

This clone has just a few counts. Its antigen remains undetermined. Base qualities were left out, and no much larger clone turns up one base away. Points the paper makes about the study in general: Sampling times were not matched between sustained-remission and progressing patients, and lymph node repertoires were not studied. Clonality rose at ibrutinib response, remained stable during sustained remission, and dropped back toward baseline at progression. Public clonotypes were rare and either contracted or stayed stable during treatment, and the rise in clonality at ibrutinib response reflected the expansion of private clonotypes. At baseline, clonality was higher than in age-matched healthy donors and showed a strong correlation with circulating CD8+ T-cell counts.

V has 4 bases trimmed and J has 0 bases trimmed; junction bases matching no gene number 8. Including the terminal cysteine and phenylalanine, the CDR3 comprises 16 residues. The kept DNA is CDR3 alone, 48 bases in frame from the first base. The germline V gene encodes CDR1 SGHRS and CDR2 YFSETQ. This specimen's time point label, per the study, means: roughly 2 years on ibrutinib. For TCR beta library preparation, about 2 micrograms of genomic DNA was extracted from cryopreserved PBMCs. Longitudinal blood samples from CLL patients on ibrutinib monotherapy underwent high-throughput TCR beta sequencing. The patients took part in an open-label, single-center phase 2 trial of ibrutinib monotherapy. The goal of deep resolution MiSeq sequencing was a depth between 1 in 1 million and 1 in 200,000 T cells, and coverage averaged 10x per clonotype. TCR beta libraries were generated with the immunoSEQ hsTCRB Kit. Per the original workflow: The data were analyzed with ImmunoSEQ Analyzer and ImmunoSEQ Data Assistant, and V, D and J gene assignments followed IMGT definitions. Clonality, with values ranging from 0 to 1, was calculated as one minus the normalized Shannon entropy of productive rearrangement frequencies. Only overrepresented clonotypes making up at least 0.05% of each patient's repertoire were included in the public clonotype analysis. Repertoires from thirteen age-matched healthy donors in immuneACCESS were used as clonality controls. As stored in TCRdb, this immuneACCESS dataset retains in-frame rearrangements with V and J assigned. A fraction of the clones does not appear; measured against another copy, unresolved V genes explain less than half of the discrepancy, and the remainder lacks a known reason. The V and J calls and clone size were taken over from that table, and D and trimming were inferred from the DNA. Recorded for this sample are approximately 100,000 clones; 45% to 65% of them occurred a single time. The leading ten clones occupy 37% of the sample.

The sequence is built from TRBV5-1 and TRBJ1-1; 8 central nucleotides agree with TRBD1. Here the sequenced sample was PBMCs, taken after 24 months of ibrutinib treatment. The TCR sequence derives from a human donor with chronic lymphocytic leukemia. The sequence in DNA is TGCGCCAGCAGCGCGAGGGGACAGGTGGTGAACACTGAAGCTTTCTTT. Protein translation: CASSARGQVVNTEAFF.